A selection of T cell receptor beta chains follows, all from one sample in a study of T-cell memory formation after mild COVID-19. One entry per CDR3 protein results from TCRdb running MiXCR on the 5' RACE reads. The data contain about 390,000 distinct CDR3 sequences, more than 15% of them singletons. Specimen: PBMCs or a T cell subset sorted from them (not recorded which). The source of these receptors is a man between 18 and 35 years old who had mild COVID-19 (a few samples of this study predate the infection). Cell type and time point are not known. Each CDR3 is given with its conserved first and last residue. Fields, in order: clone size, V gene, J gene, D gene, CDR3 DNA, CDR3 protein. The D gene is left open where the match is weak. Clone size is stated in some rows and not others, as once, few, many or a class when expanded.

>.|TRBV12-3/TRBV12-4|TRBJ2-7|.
TGTGCCAGCAGTCTGCAGGCCTCCGGATACGAGCAGTACTTC
CASSLQASGYEQYF
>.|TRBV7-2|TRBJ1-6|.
TGTGCCAGCAGCTCCGGGCCACAGGGAGGTTCGTCCTATAATTCACCCCTCCACTTT
CASSSGPQGGSSYNSPLHF
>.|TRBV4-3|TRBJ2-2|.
TGCGCCAGCAGCCAAGACTCAGGGAACACCGGGGAGCTGTTTTTT
CASSQDSGNTGELFF
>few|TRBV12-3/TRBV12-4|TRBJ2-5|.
TGTGCCAGCACCCTTACAGGGAAAGAGACCCAGTACTTC
CASTLTGKETQYF
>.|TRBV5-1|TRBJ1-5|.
TGCGCCAGCAGCTTGGGCGGGTACAATCAGCCCCAGCATTTT
CASSLGGYNQPQHF
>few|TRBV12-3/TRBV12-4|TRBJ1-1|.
TGTGCCAGCAGTTTTGTTTGGACTTTCTTT
CASSFVWTFF
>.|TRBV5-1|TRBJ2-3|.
TGCGCCAGCAGCTTGGGATCTCTGGCAAGCACAGATACGCAGTATTTT
CASSLGSLASTDTQYF
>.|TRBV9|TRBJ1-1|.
TGTGCCAGCAGCGTAGAGGATAGAGGGGCAGGACTCGCTTTCTTT
CASSVEDRGAGLAFF
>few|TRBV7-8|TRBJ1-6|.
TGTGCCAGCAGCTTAGCAAGGGGATCAAATAATTCACCCCTCCACTTT
CASSLARGSNNSPLHF
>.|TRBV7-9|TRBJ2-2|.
TGTGCCAGCAGCTTAGCGTCTACCCTCGGGGAGCTGTTTTTT
CASSLASTLGELFF
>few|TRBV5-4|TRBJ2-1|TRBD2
TGTGCCAGCAGGGGGACTAGCGGGTGGAGCTCCTACAATGAGCAGTTCTTC
CASRGTSGWSSYNEQFF
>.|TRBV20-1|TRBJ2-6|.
TGCAGTGCTGCCCAGGGGACTGGGGCCAACGTCCTGACTTTC
CSAAQGTGANVLTF
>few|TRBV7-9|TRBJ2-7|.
TGTGCCAGCAGCTTAGAAGTGGACGAGCAGTACTTC
CASSLEVDEQYF
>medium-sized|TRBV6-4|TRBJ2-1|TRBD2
TGTGCCAGCAGTGACTCGAGCGGGGGGGCAAATGAGCAGTTCTTC
CASSDSSGGANEQFF
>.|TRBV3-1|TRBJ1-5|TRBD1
TGTGCCAGCAGCCCGGGGACAGATAGCAATCAGCCCCAGCATTTT
CASSPGTDSNQPQHF
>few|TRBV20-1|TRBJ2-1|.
TGCAGTGCTAGTCGGGACAATGAGCAGTTCTTC
CSASRDNEQFF
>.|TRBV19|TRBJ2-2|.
TGTGCCAGTAGGTCCCAGGGTACGAACACCGGGGAGCTGTTTTTT
CASRSQGTNTGELFF
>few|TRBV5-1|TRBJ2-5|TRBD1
TGCGCCAGCAGCAGATTGACAGGGACCCAAGAGACCCAGTACTTC
CASSRLTGTQETQYF
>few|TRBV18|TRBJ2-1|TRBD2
TGTGCCAGCTCACCTCTAGCGGGGGGAAACAATGAGCAGTTCTTC
CASSPLAGGNNEQFF
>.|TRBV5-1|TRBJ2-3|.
TGCGCCAGCAGTCGACAGGAGATCACAGATACGCAGTATTTT
CASSRQEITDTQYF
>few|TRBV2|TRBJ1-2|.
TGTGCCAGCAGTGAAGTTGCGACAGTGGAGGGCTACACCTTC
CASSEVATVEGYTF
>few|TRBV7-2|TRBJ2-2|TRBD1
TGTGCCAGCAGCTACAGGGGGCTGAACACCGGGGAGCTGTTTTTT
CASSYRGLNTGELFF
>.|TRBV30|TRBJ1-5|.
TGTGCCTGGTACAGTTATAGCAATCAGCCCCAGCATTTT
CAWYSYSNQPQHF
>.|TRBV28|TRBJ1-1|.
TGTGCCAGCACCACTACCCGGGGGAACACTGAAGCTTTCTTT
CASTTTRGNTEAFF
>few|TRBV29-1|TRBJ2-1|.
TGCAGCGTTGGGGTTGGGGGATCCTACAATGAGCAGTTCTTC
CSVGVGGSYNEQFF
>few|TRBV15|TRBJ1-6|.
TGTGCCACCAGCAGAGAGGGCAGGGAAGGGCCACCCCTCCACTTT
CATSREGREGPPLHF
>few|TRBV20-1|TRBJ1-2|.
TGCAGTGCTTACGACAGACGGGGGTACTATGGCTACACCTTC
CSAYDRRGYYGYTF
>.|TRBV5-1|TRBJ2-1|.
TGCGCCAGCAGCCCTTATACCGGGGTAGGGTACAATGAGCAGTTCTTC
CASSPYTGVGYNEQFF
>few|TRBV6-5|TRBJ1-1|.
TGTGCCAGCAGTTACCGGGGGGGGGTAGGTGCTACTGAAGCTTTCTTT
CASSYRGGVGATEAFF
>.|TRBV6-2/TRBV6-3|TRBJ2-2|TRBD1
TGTGCCAGCAGTCTGACAGGGTTCAACGGGGAGCTGTTTTTT
CASSLTGFNGELFF
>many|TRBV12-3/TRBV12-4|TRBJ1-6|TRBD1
TGTGCCAGCAGCCTGAGGGGGCAGGGGTACTCACCCCTCCACTTT
CASSLRGQGYSPLHF
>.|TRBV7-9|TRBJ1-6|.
TGTGCCAGCAGCTTACTGTGGCGGAATTCACCCCTCCACTTT
CASSLLWRNSPLHF
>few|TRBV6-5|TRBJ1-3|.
TGTGCCAGCAGTTACTCCCAGGGAAACACCATATATTTT
CASSYSQGNTIYF
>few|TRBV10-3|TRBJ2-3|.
TGTGCCATCAGTGAGTCCCGGGACCTACCCCTTGCGCAGTATTTT
CAISESRDLPLAQYF
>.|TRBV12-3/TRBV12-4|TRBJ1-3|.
TGTGCCAGCAGACTCATCGGACTGTCTGGAAACACCATATATTTT
CASRLIGLSGNTIYF
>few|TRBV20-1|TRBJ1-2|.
TGCAGTGCTAGGTCCCGGGACACTACTTCTAACTATGGCTACACCTTC
CSARSRDTTSNYGYTF
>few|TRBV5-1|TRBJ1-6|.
TGCGCCAGCAGCTTGTCTGGACCGGCGTATTCACCCCTCCACTTT
CASSLSGPAYSPLHF
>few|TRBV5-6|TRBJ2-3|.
TGTGCCAGCAGCTGGGGAATGCGGGTTTCGGATACGCAGTATTTT
CASSWGMRVSDTQYF